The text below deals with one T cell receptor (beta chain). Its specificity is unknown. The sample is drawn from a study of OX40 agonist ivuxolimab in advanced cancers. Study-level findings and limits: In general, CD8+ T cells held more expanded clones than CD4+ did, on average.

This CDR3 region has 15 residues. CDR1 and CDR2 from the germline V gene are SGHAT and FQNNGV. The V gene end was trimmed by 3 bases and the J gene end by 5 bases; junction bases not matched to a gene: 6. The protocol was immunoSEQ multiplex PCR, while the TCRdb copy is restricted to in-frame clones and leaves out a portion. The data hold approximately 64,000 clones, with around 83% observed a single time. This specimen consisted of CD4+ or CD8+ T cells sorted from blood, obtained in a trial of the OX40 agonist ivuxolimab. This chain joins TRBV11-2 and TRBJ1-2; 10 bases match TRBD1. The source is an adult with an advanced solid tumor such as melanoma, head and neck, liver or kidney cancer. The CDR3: CASSFYGQGGYGYTF. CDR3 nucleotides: TGTGCCAGCAGCTTCTACGGACAGGGGGGTTATGGCTACACCTTC.